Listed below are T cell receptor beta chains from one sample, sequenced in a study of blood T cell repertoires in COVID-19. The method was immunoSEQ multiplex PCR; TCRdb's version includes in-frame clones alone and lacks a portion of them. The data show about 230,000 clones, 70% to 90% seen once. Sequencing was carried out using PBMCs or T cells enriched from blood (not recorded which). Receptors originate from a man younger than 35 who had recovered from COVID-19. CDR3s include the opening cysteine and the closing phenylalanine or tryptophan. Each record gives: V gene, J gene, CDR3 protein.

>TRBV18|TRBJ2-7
CASSRGQQEQYF
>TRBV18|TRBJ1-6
CASSPPTGGGNGSPLHF
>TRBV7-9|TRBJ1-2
CASSLAGQGLNYGYTF
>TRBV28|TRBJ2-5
CASSFPSETQYF
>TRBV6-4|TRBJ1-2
CASSGGTGGGYTF
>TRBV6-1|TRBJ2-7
CASSEELAASYEQYF
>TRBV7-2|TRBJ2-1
CASSNIGAGRNEQFF
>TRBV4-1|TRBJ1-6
CASSHPHPADRSNSPLHF
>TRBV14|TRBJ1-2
CASSQEVSGLDGYTF
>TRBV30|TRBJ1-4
CAWSEVQGATNEKLFF
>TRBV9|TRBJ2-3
CASSPRLAADTQYF
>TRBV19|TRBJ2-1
CASSTPTSKVQFF
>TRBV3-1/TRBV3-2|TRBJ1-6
CASSQVGTGSYNSPLHF
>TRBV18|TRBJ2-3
CASSDPGLAGLDTQYF
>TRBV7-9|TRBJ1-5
CASSDGTGGFNQPQHF
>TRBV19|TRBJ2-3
CASSMETGLGTQYF
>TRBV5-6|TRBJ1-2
CASSWGTGNYGYTF
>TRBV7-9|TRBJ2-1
CASSLGLAGAREQFF
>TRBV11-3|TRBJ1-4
CASSLGDRVRKVVFEKLFF
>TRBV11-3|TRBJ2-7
CASSLDGLAGTSSYEQYF
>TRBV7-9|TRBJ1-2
CASSRDTDYGYTF
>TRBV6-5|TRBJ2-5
CASSQTSARQETQYF